A selection of T cell receptor beta chains follows, all from one sample in a study of CD8+ T cells in alopecia areata. Sequencing used immunoSEQ multiplex PCR; TCRdb keeps in-frame clones, though not all of them. The profile shows approximately 100,000 clones, approximately 52% of them singletons. Material for sequencing was CD4+ T cells sorted from blood. These receptors all stem from a human donor in good health. Each CDR3 is given with its conserved first and last residue. The D gene is left open where the match is weak. A clone size is listed for some rows: how often the clone was seen (once, few, many), or a class if it is expanded.

D: TRBD1
size: once
J: TRBJ2-5
V: TRBV29-1
DNA: TGCAGCGTGAGGACAGGGGCTGGGGAGACCCAGTACTTC
CDR3: CSVRTGAGETQYF

D: -
size: -
J: TRBJ1-1
V: TRBV6-5
DNA: TGTGCCAGCAGTTACATCACAGAATCTGAAGCTTTCTTT
CDR3: CASSYITESEAFF

D: -
size: few
J: TRBJ1-2
V: TRBV15
DNA: TGTGCCACCAGCAGAGACAGTCTCTATGGCTACACCTTC
CDR3: CATSRDSLYGYTF

D: TRBD2
size: -
J: TRBJ2-1
V: TRBV11-2
DNA: TGTGCCAGCAGCTTACAGAGGACTAGCGGGGACCGCTACAATGAGCAGTTCTTC
CDR3: CASSLQRTSGDRYNEQFF

D: -
size: -
J: TRBJ1-3
V: TRBV7-2
DNA: TGTGCCAGCAGCCCGATGGGGCAAAACACCATATATTTT
CDR3: CASSPMGQNTIYF

D: -
size: -
J: TRBJ2-1
V: TRBV29-1
DNA: TGCAGCGTCGCAACCCTGGGTGAGCAGTTCTTC
CDR3: CSVATLGEQFF

D: -
size: -
J: TRBJ1-6
V: TRBV6-5
DNA: TGTGCCAGCAGGTCGCAGGGACCCTCACCCCTCCACTTT
CDR3: CASRSQGPSPLHF

D: TRBD2
size: -
J: TRBJ2-3
V: TRBV30
DNA: TGTGCCTGTCCCTCTAGCGGGGGACGGGGAGATACGCAGTATTTT
CDR3: CACPSSGGRGDTQYF

D: -
size: -
J: TRBJ1-6
V: TRBV5-1
DNA: TGCGCCAGCAGCTTGGACGGGGCCAACTATTCACCCCTCCACTTT
CDR3: CASSLDGANYSPLHF

D: TRBD2
size: -
J: TRBJ2-3
V: TRBV7-2
DNA: TGTGCCAGCAGTTCTAGCGGGGGGACAGATACGCAGTATTTT
CDR3: CASSSSGGTDTQYF

D: TRBD2
size: medium-sized
J: TRBJ2-1
V: TRBV5-4
DNA: TGTGCCAGCAGCTCGCATAGCGGGGGGGCTGATGAGCAGTTCTTC
CDR3: CASSSHSGGADEQFF

D: TRBD1
size: once
J: TRBJ2-7
V: TRBV5-1
DNA: TGCGCCAGCAGCCTCCAGGACAGGGTCCACGAGCAGTACTTC
CDR3: CASSLQDRVHEQYF

D: -
size: -
J: TRBJ1-2
V: TRBV7-9
DNA: TGTGCCAGCAGCACAACCGGGACTTGGTATGGCTACACCTTC
CDR3: CASSTTGTWYGYTF

D: TRBD1
size: -
J: TRBJ1-5
V: TRBV4-1
DNA: TGCGCCAGCAGCCAAGGTAGGACAGGGAGAGGGAATCAGCCCCAGCATTTT
CDR3: CASSQGRTGRGNQPQHF

D: TRBD1
size: -
J: TRBJ2-3
V: TRBV25-1
DNA: TGTGCCAGCAGTCGACAGGGGGCCGGAGATACGCAGTATTTT
CDR3: CASSRQGAGDTQYF

D: TRBD2
size: -
J: TRBJ2-3
V: TRBV4-3
DNA: TGCGCCAGCAGCCCCCGGACTAGCGGGGGATCGGAAAGGGATACGCAGTATTTT
CDR3: CASSPRTSGGSERDTQYF

D: -
size: -
J: TRBJ1-4
V: TRBV23-1
DNA: TGCGCCAGCAGTCAATCCAGGGTTTATGAAAAACTGTTTTTT
CDR3: CASSQSRVYEKLFF

D: -
size: -
J: TRBJ2-2
V: TRBV5-1
DNA: TGCGCCAGCAGACCCAGGGGGGACACCGGGGAGCTGTTTTTT
CDR3: CASRPRGDTGELFF

D: -
size: -
J: TRBJ1-1
V: TRBV29-1
DNA: TGCAGCGTTTCCTTTCCTAATCGGGGGGTCACTGAAGCTTTCTTT
CDR3: CSVSFPNRGVTEAFF

D: -
size: -
J: TRBJ2-7
V: TRBV4-2
DNA: TGTGCCAGCAGCCAAGATATTGGTGCCGGGGGCGTATTATCCTACGAGCAGTACTTC
CDR3: CASSQDIGAGGVLSYEQYF

D: -
size: -
J: TRBJ2-5
V: TRBV6-5
DNA: TGTGCCAGCCGCAGACTCGGACAAGAGACCCAGTACTTC
CDR3: CASRRLGQETQYF

D: -
size: once
J: TRBJ2-1
V: TRBV9
DNA: TGTGCCAGCAGCGTAGGATCAGGGGCAGGGATTTATCTCAATGAGCAGTTCTTC
CDR3: CASSVGSGAGIYLNEQFF

D: -
size: -
J: TRBJ2-1
V: TRBV19
DNA: TGTGCCAGTAGTATAGCAGCGAATGAGCAGTTCTTC
CDR3: CASSIAANEQFF

D: -
size: -
J: TRBJ2-2
V: TRBV28
DNA: TGTGCCAGCAGGGCCGGCACCGGGGAGCTGTTTTTT
CDR3: CASRAGTGELFF

D: -
size: -
J: TRBJ2-5
V: TRBV7-9
DNA: TGTGCCAGCAGCTTAACTACGGGGGAGACCCAGTACTTC
CDR3: CASSLTTGETQYF

D: -
size: few
J: TRBJ2-3
V: TRBV13
DNA: TGTGCCAGCAGCTTAGGCCTGGGGAGAGATACGCAGTATTTT
CDR3: CASSLGLGRDTQYF

D: -
size: -
J: TRBJ1-3
V: TRBV29-1
DNA: TGCAGCGGGACGGAAGGAAACACCATATATTTT
CDR3: CSGTEGNTIYF

D: TRBD1
size: -
J: TRBJ2-7
V: TRBV6-5
DNA: TGTGCCAGCAGCCCCCGGGGCAGGGGGACATACGAGCAGTACTTC
CDR3: CASSPRGRGTYEQYF

D: TRBD2
size: many
J: TRBJ2-4
V: TRBV6-5
DNA: TGTGCCAGCAGTTCCGGAGCAGCGGGGGAAAACATTCAGTACTTC
CDR3: CASSSGAAGENIQYF

D: TRBD1
size: -
J: TRBJ1-2
V: TRBV30
DNA: TGTGCCTGGACCGGGACAGGGAATAGGTACACCTTC
CDR3: CAWTGTGNRYTF

D: -
size: -
J: TRBJ1-5
V: TRBV7-2
DNA: TGTGCCAGCAGCTTAAGGCAGAATCCTCTTCAGCCCCAGCATTTT
CDR3: CASSLRQNPLQPQHF

D: TRBD1
size: -
J: TRBJ2-6
V: TRBV7-3
DNA: TGTGCCAGCAGCCCACGACAGGGCACTGGGGCCAACGTCCTGACTTTC
CDR3: CASSPRQGTGANVLTF

D: TRBD2
size: few
J: TRBJ2-3
V: TRBV5-4
DNA: TGTGCCAGCAGCCAGAGCGGGGGGCCAGATACGCAGTATTTT
CDR3: CASSQSGGPDTQYF

D: TRBD1
size: -
J: TRBJ1-1
V: TRBV5-4
DNA: TGTGCCAGCAGCTTGGGACAGGGGGCGAACACTGAAGCTTTCTTT
CDR3: CASSLGQGANTEAFF

D: -
size: few
J: TRBJ1-1
V: TRBV29-1
DNA: TGCAGCGTTGCCAGGGCTCAAGACACTGAAGCTTTCTTT
CDR3: CSVARAQDTEAFF

D: -
size: -
J: TRBJ2-1
V: TRBV29-1
DNA: TGCAGCGTTGTGTATCGGGGGCCAAACTACAATGAGCAGTTCTTC
CDR3: CSVVYRGPNYNEQFF

D: -
size: -
J: TRBJ1-2
V: TRBV30
DNA: TGTGCCTGGAGTCCCCAGGGTCGGAACTATGGCTACACCTTC
CDR3: CAWSPQGRNYGYTF

D: -
size: -
J: TRBJ1-5
V: TRBV7-2
DNA: TGTGCCAGCAGCTTAGGGGCCTGGAGGCAACAGCCCCAGCATTTT
CDR3: CASSLGAWRQQPQHF

D: TRBD1
size: few
J: TRBJ1-2
V: TRBV5-6
DNA: TGTGCCAGCAGCTCCGGACAGGGGAATGGCTACACCTTC
CDR3: CASSSGQGNGYTF

D: TRBD2
size: -
J: TRBJ2-3
V: TRBV18
DNA: TGTGCCAGCTCACTGTATGCGGGGGACCCAGATACGCAGTATTTT
CDR3: CASSLYAGDPDTQYF

D: -
size: -
J: TRBJ2-7
V: TRBV9
DNA: TGTGCCAGCAGCACGACGAACAACTACGAGCAGTACTTC
CDR3: CASSTTNNYEQYF

D: TRBD2
size: -
J: TRBJ2-5
V: TRBV29-1
DNA: TGCAGCGCCGGGGGGTTACAAGAGACCCAGTACTTC
CDR3: CSAGGLQETQYF

D: -
size: few
J: TRBJ2-5
V: TRBV28
DNA: TGTGCCAGCACCAGTGGGGGGCGAGAGACCCAGTACTTC
CDR3: CASTSGGRETQYF

D: -
size: once
J: TRBJ1-1
V: TRBV30
DNA: TGTGCCTGGAGTGTGGGACTGAACACTGAAGCTTTCTTT
CDR3: CAWSVGLNTEAFF

D: TRBD2
size: -
J: TRBJ2-5
V: TRBV6-6
DNA: TGTGCCAGCAGTTACTCCCGGGGGGGCCGAGAGACCCAGTACTTC
CDR3: CASSYSRGGRETQYF

D: -
size: -
J: TRBJ2-7
V: TRBV7-6
DNA: TGTGCCAGCACCCTCCGCCCCAGGGAAGGCGAGCAGTACTTC
CDR3: CASTLRPREGEQYF

D: -
size: -
J: TRBJ2-3
V: TRBV4-2
DNA: TGTGCCAGCAGCCCTGAAAATTGGGGGACGCAGTATTTT
CDR3: CASSPENWGTQYF

D: -
size: once
J: TRBJ1-1
V: TRBV30
DNA: TGTGCCTGGAGTTCCAACGAGGACTTTAAAGCTTTCTTT
CDR3: CAWSSNEDFKAFF

D: TRBD1
size: -
J: TRBJ2-2
V: TRBV30
DNA: TGTGCCTGGAGCCTCGGACAGGGCATCACCGGGGAGCTGTTTTTT
CDR3: CAWSLGQGITGELFF

D: -
size: -
J: TRBJ2-2
V: TRBV29-1
DNA: TGCAGCGTGGGACACCTGAACACCGGGGAGCTGTTTTTT
CDR3: CSVGHLNTGELFF

D: TRBD1
size: -
J: TRBJ1-2
V: TRBV2
DNA: TGTGCCAGCAGGGGACAGGGGTATGGCTACACCTTC
CDR3: CASRGQGYGYTF